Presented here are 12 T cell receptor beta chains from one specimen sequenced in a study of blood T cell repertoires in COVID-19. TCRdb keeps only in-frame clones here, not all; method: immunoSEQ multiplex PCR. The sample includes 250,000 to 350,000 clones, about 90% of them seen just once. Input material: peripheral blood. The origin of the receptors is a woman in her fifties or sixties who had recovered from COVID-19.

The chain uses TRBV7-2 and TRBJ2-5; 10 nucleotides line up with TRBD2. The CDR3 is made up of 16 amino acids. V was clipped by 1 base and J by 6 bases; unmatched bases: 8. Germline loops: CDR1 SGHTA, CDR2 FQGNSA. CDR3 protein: CASSLVSSGGAKTQYF. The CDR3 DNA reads TGTGCCAGCAGCTTAGTGAGCAGCGGGGGGGCGAAGACCCAGTACTTC.

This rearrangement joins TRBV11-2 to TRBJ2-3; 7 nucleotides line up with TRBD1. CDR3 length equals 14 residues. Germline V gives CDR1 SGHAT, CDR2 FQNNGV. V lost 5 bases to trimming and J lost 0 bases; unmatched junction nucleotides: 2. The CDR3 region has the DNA TGTGCCAGCAGCCCGGGACAGAGCACAGATACGCAGTATTTT. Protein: CASSPGQSTDTQYF.

CDR3 in amino acids: CASSQGTSGVTGELFF. As DNA, the CDR3 is TGTGCCAGCAGCCAAGGGACTAGCGGGGTCACCGGGGAGCTGTTTTTT. The chain has TRBV7-6 and TRBJ2-2; 13 positions match TRBD2. The CDR3 covers 16 residues. CDR1 and CDR2 from the germline V gene are SGHVS and FNYEAQ. The trim removed 5 bases at V and 4 bases at J, leaving 4 bases unmatched.

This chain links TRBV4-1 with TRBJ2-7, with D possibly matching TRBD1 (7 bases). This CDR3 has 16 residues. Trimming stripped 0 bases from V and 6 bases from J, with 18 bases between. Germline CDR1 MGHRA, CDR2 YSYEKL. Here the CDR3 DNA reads TGCGCCAGCAGCCAAGAGCCCTCAGGGGGGTACGGCGAGCAGTACTTC. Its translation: CASSQEPSGGYGEQYF.

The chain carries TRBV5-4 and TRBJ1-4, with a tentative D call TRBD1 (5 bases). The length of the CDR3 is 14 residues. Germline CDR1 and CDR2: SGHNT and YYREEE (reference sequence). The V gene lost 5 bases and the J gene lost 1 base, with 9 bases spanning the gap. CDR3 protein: CASSPGGTNEKLFF. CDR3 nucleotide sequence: TGTGCCAGCAGTCCCGGGGGAACTAATGAAAAACTGTTTTTT.

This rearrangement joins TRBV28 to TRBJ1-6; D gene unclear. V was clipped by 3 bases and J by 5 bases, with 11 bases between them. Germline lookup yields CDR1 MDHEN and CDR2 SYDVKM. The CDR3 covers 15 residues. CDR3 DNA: TGTGCCAGCAGTTTCTCCGGGATCGATAATTCACCCCTCCACTTT. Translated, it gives CASSFSGIDNSPLHF.

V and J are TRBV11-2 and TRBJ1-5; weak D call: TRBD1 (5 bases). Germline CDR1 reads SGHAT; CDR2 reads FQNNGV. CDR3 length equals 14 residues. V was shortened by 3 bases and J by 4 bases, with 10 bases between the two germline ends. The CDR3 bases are TGTGCCAGCAGCTTGCAGGGAGGAAATCAGCCCCAGCATTTT. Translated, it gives CASSLQGGNQPQHF.

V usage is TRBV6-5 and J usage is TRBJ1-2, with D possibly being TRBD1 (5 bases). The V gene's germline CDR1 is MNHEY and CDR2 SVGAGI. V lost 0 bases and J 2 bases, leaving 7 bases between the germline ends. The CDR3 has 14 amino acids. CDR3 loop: CASSYSPGNYGYTF. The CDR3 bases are TGTGCCAGCAGTTACTCCCCAGGGAACTATGGCTACACCTTC.

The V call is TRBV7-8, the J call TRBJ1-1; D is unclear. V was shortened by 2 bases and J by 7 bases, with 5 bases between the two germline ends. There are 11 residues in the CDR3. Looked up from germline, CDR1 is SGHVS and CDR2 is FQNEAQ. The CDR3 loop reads CASSLSVEAFF. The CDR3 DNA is TGTGCCAGCAGCTTAAGCGTTGAAGCTTTCTTT.

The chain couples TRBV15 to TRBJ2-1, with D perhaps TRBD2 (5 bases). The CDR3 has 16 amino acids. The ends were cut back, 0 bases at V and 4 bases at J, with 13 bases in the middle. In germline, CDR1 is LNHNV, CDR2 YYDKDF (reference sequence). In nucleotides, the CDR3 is TGTGCCACCAGCAGAGATCTGGGAGTCTCGTACAATGAGCAGTTCTTC. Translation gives CATSRDLGVSYNEQFF. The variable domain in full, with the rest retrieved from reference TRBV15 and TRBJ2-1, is DAMVIQNPRYQVTQFGKPVTLSCSQTLNHNVMYWYQQKSSQAPKLLFHYYDKDFNNEADTPDNFQSRRPNTSFCFLDIRSPGLGDTAMYLCATSRDLGVSYNEQFFGPGTRLTVL.

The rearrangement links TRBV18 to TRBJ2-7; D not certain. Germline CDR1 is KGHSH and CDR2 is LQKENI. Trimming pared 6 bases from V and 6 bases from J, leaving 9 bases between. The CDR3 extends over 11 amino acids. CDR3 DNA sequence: TGTGCCAGCTCCCTAGGCACCGAGCAGTACTTC. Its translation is CASSLGTEQYF.

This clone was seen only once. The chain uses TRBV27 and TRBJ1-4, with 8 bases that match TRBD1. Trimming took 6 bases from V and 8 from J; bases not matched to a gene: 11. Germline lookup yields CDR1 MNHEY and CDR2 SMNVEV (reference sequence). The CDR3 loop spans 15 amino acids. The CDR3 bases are TGTGCCAGCAGGGGGGGGGACAGGCCGACCGAAAAACTGTTTTTT. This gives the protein CASRGGDRPTEKLFF.